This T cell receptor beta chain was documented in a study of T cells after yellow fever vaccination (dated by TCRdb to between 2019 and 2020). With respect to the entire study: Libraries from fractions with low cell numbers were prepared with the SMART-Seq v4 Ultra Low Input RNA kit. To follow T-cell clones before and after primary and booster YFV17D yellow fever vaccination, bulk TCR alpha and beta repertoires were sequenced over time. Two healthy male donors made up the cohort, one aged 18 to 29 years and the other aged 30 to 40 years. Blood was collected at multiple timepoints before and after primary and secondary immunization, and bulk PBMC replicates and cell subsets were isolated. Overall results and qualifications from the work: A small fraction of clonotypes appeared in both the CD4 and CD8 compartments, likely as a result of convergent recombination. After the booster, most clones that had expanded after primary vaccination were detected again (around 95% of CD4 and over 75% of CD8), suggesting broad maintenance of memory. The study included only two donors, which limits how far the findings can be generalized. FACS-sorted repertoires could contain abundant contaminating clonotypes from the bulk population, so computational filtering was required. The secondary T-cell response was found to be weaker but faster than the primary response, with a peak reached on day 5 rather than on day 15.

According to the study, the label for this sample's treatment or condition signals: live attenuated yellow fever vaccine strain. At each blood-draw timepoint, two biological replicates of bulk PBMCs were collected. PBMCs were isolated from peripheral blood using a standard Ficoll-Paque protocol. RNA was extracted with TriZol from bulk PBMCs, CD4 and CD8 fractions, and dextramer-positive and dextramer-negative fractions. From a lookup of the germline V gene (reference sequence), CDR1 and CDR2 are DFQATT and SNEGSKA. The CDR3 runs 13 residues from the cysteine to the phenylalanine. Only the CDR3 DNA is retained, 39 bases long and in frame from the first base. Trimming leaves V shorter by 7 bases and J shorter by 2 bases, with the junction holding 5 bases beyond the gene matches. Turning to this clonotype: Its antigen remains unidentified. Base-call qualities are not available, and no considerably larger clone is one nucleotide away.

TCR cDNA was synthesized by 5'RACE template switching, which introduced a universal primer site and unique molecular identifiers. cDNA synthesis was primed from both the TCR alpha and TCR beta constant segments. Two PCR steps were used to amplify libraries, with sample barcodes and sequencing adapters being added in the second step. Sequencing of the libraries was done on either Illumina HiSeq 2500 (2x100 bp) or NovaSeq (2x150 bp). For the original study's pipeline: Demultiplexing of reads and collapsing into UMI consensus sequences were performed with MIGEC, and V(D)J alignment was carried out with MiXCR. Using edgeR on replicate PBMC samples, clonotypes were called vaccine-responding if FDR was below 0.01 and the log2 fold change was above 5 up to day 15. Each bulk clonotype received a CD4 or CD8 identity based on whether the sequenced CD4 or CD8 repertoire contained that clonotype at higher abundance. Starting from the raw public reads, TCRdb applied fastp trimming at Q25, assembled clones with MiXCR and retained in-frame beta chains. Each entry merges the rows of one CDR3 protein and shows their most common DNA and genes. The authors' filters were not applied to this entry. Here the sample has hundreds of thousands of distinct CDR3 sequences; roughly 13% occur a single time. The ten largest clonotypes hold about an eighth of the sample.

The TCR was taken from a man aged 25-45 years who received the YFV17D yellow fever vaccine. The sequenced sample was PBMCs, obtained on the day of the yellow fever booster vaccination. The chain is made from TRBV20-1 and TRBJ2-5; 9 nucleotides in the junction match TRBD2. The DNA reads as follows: TGCAGTGTCTCGACTAGCGGACAAGAGACCCAGTACTTC. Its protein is CSVSTSGQETQYF.